This T cell receptor beta chain appears in the sequencing data of a study of shared clonotypes between healthy human individuals. General observations from the study: Generally, estimated richness proved larger in naive subsets than it did in memory subsets. Relative to clonotypes present in all four donors, those not shared had lower generation probabilities. Some naive CD4 clonotypes, about 5%, turned up in common across several donors.

CDR1 is SGHAT, CDR2 FQNNGV, per germline. The CDR3 runs to 14 residues. The V end lost 5 bases, the J end lost 5 bases, and 16 bases lay between the germline ends. Libraries were prepared by immunoSEQ multiplex PCR; TCRdb keeps only in-frame clonotypes and omits some of them. The sample carries 2 million to 2.5 million clones, 93% recorded once. Worth noting for this clone: Its antigen remains unknown.

This TCR was sampled from a man younger than 35 in good health. Some clones in this sample may be carry-over from other donors' samples. The sequencing input was naive CD4+ T cells from PBMCs. Subset noted: CD45RA+ positively selected. The chain uses TRBV11-2 and TRBJ2-7; D gene uncertain. The CDR3 spells CASSPWGGYNEQYF. The CDR3 DNA reads TGTGCCAGCAGCCCATGGGGTGGGTACAACGAGCAGTACTTC.